Here is one T cell receptor beta chain with its context. This entry is derived from a study of blood T cell repertoires in COVID-19. Only in-frame clones appear in the TCRdb table, and some are missing; sequencing was by immunoSEQ multiplex PCR. The sample contains 150,000 to 200,000 clones, 82% of which appear only once. In germline, CDR1 is SNHLY, CDR2 FYNNEI. The length of the CDR3 is 15 residues. V dropped 7 bases and J dropped 1; count of bases not matched to a gene: 5. The rearrangement uses TRBV2 and TRBJ2-5, with 11 bases aligning to TRBD2. Specimen: peripheral blood. This clonotype originated in a woman aged 55-70 years with COVID-19, enrolled during active disease. CDR3 bases: TGTGCCAGCATGCGGGGACTAGCGGTCCAAGAGACCCAGTACTTC. As protein: CASMRGLAVQETQYF.